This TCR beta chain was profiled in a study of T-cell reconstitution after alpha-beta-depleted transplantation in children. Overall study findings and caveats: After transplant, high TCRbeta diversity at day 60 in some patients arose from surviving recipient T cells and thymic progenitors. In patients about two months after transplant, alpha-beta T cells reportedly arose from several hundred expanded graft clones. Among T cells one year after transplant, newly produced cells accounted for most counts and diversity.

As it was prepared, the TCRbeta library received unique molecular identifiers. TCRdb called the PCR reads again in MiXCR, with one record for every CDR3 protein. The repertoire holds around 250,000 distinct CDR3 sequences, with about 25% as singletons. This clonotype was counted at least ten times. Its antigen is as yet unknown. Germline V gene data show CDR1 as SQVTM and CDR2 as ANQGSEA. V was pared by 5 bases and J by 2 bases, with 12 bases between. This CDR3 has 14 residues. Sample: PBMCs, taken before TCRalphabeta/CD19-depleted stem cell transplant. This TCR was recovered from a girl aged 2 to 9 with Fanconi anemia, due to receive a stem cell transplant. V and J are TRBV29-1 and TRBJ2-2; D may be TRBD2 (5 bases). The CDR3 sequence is CSVLAPANTGELFF. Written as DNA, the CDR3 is TGCAGCGTTCTAGCCCCGGCCAACACCGGGGAGCTGTTTTTT.